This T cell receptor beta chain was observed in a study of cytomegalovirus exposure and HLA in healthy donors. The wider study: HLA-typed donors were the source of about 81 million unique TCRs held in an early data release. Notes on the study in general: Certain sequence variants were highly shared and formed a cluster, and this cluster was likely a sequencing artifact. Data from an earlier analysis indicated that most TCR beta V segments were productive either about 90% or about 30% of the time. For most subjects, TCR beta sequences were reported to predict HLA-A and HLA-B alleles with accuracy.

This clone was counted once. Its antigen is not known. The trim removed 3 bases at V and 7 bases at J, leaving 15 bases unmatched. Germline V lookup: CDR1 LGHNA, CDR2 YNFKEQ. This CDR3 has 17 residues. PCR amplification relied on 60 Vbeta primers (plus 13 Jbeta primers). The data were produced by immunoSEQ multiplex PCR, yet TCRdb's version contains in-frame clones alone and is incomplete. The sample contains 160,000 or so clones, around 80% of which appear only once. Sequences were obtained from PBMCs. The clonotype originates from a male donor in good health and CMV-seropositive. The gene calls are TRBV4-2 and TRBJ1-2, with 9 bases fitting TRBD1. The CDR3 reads CASSHHRPGQGLSGYTF. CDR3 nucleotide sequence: TGTGCCAGCAGCCACCATCGACCGGGACAGGGATTGTCTGGCTACACCTTC.